These 15 T cell receptor beta chains were sequenced from one sample in a study of shared clonotypes between healthy human individuals. TCRdb's copy holds only in-frame clones and misses some; the assay was immunoSEQ multiplex PCR. Of about 470,000 clones in the sample, 75% to 85% are singletons; the top ten hold roughly an eighth. Sequencing was done on a sample of PBMCs. The receptors stem from a middle-aged woman in good health. Some clones in this sample may be carry-over from other donors' samples.

The chain combines TRBV5-1 with TRBJ2-7; maybe TRBD1 (6 bases). Germline CDR1 and CDR2: SGHRS and YFSETQ. This CDR3 has 13 amino acids. V shed 4 bases and J shed 3 bases, with 11 bases lying between them. The CDR3 DNA reads TGCGCCAGCAGCCTTCCGGACAGCTACGAGCAGTACTTC. Amino acid sequence: CASSLPDSYEQYF.

This clone has more than one count but fewer than ten. DNA for the CDR3: TGCGCCAGCAGCCAAGAGGGTTACGGACTCTCAGATACGCAGTATTTT. It specifies CASSQEGYGLSDTQYF. The chain uses TRBV4-3 and TRBJ2-3; D may be TRBD2 (5 bases). The CDR3 consists of 16 residues. V was pared by 0 bases and J by 4 bases, with 14 bases between. Germline-derived CDR1 and CDR2 are LGHNA and YSLEER.

This sequence joins TRBV28 and TRBJ1-2; D is possibly TRBD1 (5 bases). Germline-derived CDR1 and CDR2 are MDHEN and SYDVKM. Trimming took off 2 bases at V and 4 bases at J, with 20 bases between the two ends. The CDR3 covers 17 residues. The CDR3 spells CASSLLPLAGRVYGYTF. CDR3 nucleotides: TGTGCCAGCAGTTTACTCCCATTGGCAGGGAGAGTCTATGGCTACACCTTC.

The chain joins TRBV6-1 to TRBJ2-7, with D maybe TRBD1 (6 bases). The CDR3 runs 13 residues. Trimming took off 9 bases at V and 2 bases at J, with 14 bases between the two ends. Germline CDR1 MNHNS, CDR2 SASEGT. The CDR3 DNA sequence: TGTGCCAGTTTAGGACAGACCGCCTACGAGCAGTACTTC. Its translation: CASLGQTAYEQYF.

This clone was seen only a few times. J is TRBJ2-5 and V is TRBV20-1; possibly TRBD2 for D (5 bases). Germline CDR1 is DFQATT and CDR2 is SNEGSKA (reference sequence). V was clipped by 2 bases and J by 11 bases, with 12 bases between them. The CDR3 contains 11 residues. The CDR3 DNA is TGCAGTGCTAGAAGCGGAAGTGAGCAGTACTTC. This codes for CSARSGSEQYF.

The rearrangement joins TRBV7-3 to TRBJ2-1; 7 bases match TRBD2. Germline assignment: CDR1 SGHTA and CDR2 FQGTGA. J was trimmed by 3 bases and V by 4 bases; bases with no gene match: 6. The CDR3 runs to 15 residues. The CDR3 DNA sequence: TGTGCCAGCAGCTCCGGGACTATGCACTACAATGAGCAGTTCTTC. This gives the protein CASSSGTMHYNEQFF.

The rearrangement joins TRBV4-1 to TRBJ2-1, with 8 bases identical to TRBD2. This CDR3 region has 16 residues. The V segment lost 1 base and the J segment 4 bases; nucleotides outside the gene matches: 6. Germline-derived CDR1 and CDR2 are MGHRA and YSYEKL. CDR3 in DNA: TGCGCCAGCAGCCAAGGCAAGGAGCGGGAGTACAATGAGCAGTTCTTC. Amino acid sequence: CASSQGKEREYNEQFF.

The chain recombines TRBV9 with TRBJ1-1; D gene ambiguous. Germline CDR1 and CDR2: SGDLS and YYNGEE. This CDR3 has 13 residues. V was pared by 3 bases and J by 1 base, with 7 bases between. CDR3 DNA: TGTGCCAGCAGCGCTCACCCGAACACTGAAGCTTTCTTT. This encodes CASSAHPNTEAFF.

This clone has a single count. The chain uses TRBV7-3 and TRBJ2-1, with 10 nucleotides matching TRBD2. The germline gives CDR1 SGHTA, CDR2 FQGTGA. The CDR3 has 14 residues. Trimming at V came to 5 bases and at J to 5 bases, leaving 3 bases not matched to a gene. The CDR3 DNA reads TGTGCCAGCAGCACTAGCGGGACCCACAATGAGCAGTTCTTC. It translates to CASSTSGTHNEQFF. Filled out from reference TRBV7-3 and TRBJ2-1, the complete variable domain reads GAGVSQTPSNKVTEKGKYVELRCDPISGHTALYWYRQSLGQGPEFLIYFQGTGAADDSGLPNDRFFAVRPEGSVSTLKIQRTERGDSAVYLCASSTSGTHNEQFFGPGTRLTVL.

The gene calls are TRBV4-1 and TRBJ2-2; D uncertain. The CDR3 is 14 amino acids. Germline values: CDR1 MGHRA, CDR2 YSYEKL. V shed 1 base and J shed 0 bases, with 3 bases lying between them. This chain's CDR3 is CASSQGPNTGELFF. The CDR3 DNA is TGCGCCAGCAGCCAAGGACCGAACACCGGGGAGCTGTTTTTT.

V gene TRBV29-1 combines with J gene TRBJ2-5, with 8 nucleotides matching TRBD1. Germline V lookup: CDR1 SQVTM, CDR2 ANQGSEA. V lost 0 bases to trimming and J lost 5 bases; unmatched junction nucleotides: 11. The CDR3 runs 16 residues. CDR3 DNA sequence: TGCAGCGTTGAAGATCCTCATGGACAGGGTTTGGAGACCCAGTACTTC. Translating gives CSVEDPHGQGLETQYF.

The V call is TRBV19, the J call TRBJ2-2; D is unresolved. The CDR3 has 16 residues. Trimming removed 5 bases at V and 1 base at J, with 14 bases between. Germline CDR1 reads LNHDA; CDR2 reads SQIVND (reference sequence). CDR3 in amino acids: CASSPKRRMNTGELFF. CDR3 coding DNA: TGTGCCAGTAGTCCCAAACGGCGGATGAACACCGGGGAGCTGTTTTTT.

The genes are TRBV19 and TRBJ1-6, with 8 bases identical to TRBD1. This CDR3 is built from 14 residues. V was pared by 6 bases and J by 5 bases, with 3 bases of the junction left unmatched. The germline V gene encodes CDR1 LNHDA and CDR2 SQIVND (reference sequence). The CDR3 DNA sequence: TGTGCCAGTAGCACGACAGGGGATAATTCACCCCTCCACTTT. It translates to CASSTTGDNSPLHF.

As concerns this clone: A clone one base away is much larger, so this may be a read error. This chain connects TRBV28 to TRBJ2-7, with TRBD2 as a possible D gene (6 bases). Germline CDR1 reads MDHEN; CDR2 reads SYDVKM. The CDR3 runs 14 residues. V lost 1 base, J lost 0 bases, and 7 bases lay in between. The CDR3: CASSLFGSSYEQYF. CDR3 DNA: TGTGCCAGCAGTTTATTCGGGAGCTCCTACGAGCAGTACTTC.

V usage is TRBV18 and J usage is TRBJ2-1; TRBD2 matches at 10 bases. Germline V gene sequence: CDR1 KGHSH, CDR2 LQKENI. V was pared by 3 bases and J by 9 bases, with 8 bases of the junction left unmatched. The CDR3 runs 15 residues. The CDR3 is CASSPTGTSVGEQFF. For the CDR3, the DNA is TGTGCCAGCTCACCGACCGGGACTAGCGTCGGTGAGCAGTTCTTC. Supplemented by reference TRBV18 and TRBJ2-1, the full variable domain reads NAGVMQNPRHLVRRRGQEARLRCSPMKGHSHVYWYRQLPEEGLKFMVYLQKENIIDESGMPKERFSAEFPKEGPSILRIQQVVRGDSAAYFCASSPTGTSVGEQFFGPGTRLTVL.